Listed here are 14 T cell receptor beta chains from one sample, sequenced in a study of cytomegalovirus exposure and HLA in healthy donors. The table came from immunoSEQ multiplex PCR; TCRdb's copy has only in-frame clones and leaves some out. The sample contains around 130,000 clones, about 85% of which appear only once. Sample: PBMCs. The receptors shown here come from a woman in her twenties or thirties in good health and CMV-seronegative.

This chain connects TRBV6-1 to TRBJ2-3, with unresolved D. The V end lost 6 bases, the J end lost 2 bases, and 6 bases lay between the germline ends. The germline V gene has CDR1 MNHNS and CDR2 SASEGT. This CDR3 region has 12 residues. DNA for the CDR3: TGTGCCAGCAGAAGCGTCACAGATACGCAGTATTTT. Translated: CASRSVTDTQYF.

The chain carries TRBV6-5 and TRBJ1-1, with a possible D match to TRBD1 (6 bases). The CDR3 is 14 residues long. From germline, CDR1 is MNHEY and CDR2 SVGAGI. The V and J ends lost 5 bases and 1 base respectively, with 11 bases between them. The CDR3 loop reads CASSTPTGNTEAFF. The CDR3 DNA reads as TGTGCCAGCAGTACGCCGACAGGGAACACTGAAGCTTTCTTT.

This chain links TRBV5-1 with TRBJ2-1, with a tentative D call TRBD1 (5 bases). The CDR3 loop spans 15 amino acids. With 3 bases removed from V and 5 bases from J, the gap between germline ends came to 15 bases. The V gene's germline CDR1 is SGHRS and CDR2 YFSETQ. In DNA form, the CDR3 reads TGCGCCAGCAGCTCCAGGGATGGGCGAAACAATGAGCAGTTCTTC. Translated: CASSSRDGRNNEQFF.

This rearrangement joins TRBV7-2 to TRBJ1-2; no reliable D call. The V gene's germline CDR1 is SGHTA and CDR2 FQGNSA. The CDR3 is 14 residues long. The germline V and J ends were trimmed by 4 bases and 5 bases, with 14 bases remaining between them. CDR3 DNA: TGTGCCAGCAGCTCACGGACTGGCCCATATGGCTACACCTTC. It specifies CASSSRTGPYGYTF.

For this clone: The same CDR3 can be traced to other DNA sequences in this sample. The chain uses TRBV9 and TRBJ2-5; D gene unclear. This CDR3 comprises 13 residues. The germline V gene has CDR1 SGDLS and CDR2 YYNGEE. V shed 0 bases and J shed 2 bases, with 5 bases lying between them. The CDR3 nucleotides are TGTGCCAGCAGCGTAGGAGGACAAGAGACCCAGTACTTC. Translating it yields CASSVGGQETQYF.

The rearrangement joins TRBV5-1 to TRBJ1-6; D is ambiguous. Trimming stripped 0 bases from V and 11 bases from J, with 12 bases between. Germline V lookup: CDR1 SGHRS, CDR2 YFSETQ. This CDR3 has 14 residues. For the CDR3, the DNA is TGCGCCAGCAGCTTGGCTACCCAGGAGGCACCCCTCCACTTT. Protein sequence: CASSLATQEAPLHF.

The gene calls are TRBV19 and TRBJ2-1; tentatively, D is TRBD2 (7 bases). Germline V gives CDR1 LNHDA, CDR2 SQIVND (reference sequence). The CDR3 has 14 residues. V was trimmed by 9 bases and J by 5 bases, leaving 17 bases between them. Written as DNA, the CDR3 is TGTGCCAGCTCCCCTGGGGGGGCTAACAATGAGCAGTTCTTC. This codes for CASSPGGANNEQFF.

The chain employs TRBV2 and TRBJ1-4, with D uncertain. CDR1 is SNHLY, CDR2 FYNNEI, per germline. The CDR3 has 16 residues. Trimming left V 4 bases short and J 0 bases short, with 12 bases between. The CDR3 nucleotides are TGTGCCAGCAGTGTACGGGGAGACCCAACTAATGAAAAACTGTTTTTT. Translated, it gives CASSVRGDPTNEKLFF. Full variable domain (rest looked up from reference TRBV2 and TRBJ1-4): EPEVTQTPSHQVTQMGQEVILRCVPISNHLYFYWYRQILGQKVEFLVSFYNNEISEKSEIFDDQFSVERPDGSNFTLKIRSTKLEDSAMYFCASSVRGDPTNEKLFFGSGTQLSVL.

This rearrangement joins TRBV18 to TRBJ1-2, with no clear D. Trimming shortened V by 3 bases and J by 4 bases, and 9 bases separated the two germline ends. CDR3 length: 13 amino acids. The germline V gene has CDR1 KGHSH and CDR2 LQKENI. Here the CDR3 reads CASSPDKLYGYTF. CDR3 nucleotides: TGTGCCAGCTCACCCGACAAGCTCTATGGCTACACCTTC.

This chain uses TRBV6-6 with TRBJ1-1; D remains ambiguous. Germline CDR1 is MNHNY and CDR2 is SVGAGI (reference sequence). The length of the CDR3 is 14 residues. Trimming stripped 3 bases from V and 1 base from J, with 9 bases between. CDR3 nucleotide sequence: TGTGCCAGCAGTTATGTTATCGGGAACACTGAAGCTTTCTTT. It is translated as CASSYVIGNTEAFF.

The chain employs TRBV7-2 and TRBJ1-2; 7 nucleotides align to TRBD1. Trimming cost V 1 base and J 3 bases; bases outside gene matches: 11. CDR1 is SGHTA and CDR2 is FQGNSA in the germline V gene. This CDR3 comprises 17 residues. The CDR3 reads CASSLVSGAGGDYGYTF. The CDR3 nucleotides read TGTGCCAGCAGCTTAGTATCCGGGGCAGGGGGTGACTATGGCTACACCTTC.

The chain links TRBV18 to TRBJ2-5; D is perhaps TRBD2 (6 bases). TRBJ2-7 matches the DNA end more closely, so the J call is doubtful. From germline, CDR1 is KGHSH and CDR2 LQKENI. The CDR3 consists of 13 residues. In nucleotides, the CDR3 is TGTGCCAGCTCACCGGGTAGCGGCTACGAGCAGTACTTC. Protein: CASSPGSGYEQYF.

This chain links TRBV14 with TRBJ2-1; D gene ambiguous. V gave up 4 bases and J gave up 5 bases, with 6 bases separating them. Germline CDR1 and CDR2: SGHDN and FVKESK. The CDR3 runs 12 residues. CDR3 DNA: TGTGCCAGCAGCCCCCGTGACAATGAGCAGTTCTTC. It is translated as CASSPRDNEQFF.

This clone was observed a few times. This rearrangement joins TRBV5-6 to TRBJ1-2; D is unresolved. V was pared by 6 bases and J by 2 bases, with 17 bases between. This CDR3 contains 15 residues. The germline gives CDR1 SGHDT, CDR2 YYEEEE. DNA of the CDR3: TGTGCCAGCAAAATAAGTGGAGGTTCAAACTATGGCTACACCTTC. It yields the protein CASKISGGSNYGYTF.